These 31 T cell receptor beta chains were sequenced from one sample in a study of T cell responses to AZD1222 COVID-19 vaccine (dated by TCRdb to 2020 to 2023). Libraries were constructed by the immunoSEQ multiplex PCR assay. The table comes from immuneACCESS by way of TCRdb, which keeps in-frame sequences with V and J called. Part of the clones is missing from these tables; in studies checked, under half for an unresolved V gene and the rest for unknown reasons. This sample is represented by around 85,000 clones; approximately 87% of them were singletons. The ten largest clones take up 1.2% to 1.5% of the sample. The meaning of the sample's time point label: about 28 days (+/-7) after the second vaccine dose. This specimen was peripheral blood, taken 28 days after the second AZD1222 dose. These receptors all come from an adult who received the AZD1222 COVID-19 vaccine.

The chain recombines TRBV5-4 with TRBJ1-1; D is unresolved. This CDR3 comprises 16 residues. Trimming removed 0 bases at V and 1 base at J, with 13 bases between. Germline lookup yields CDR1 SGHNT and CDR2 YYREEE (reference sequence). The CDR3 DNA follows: TGTGCCAGCAGCTTGGTAGGGCAGGCATCGAACACTGAAGCTTTCTTT. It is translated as CASSLVGQASNTEAFF.

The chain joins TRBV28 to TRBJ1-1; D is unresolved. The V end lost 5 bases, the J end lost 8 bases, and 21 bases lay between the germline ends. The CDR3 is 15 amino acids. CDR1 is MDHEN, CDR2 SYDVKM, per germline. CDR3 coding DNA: TGTGCCAGCAGTCAAGGGATTACCCCACACAACGAAGCTTTCTTT. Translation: CASSQGITPHNEAFF.

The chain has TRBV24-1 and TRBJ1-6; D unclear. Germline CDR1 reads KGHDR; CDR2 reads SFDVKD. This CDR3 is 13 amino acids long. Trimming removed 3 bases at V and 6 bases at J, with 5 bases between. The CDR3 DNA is TGTGCCACCAGTGATACAGCTAATTCACCCCTCCACTTT. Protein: CATSDTANSPLHF.

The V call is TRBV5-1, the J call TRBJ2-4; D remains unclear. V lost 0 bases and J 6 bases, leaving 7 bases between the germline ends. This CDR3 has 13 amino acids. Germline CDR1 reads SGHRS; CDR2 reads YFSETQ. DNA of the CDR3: TGCGCCAGCAGCTTGGCCCCTGGAAACATTCAGTACTTC. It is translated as CASSLAPGNIQYF.

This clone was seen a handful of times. The CDR3 loop reads CASSGRDRSSYEQYF. The CDR3 nucleotides are TGTGCCAGCAGTGGCCGGGACAGGAGCTCCTACGAGCAGTACTTC. The chain couples TRBV2 to TRBJ2-7; 8 bases agree with TRBD1. In germline, CDR1 is SNHLY, CDR2 FYNNEI. Germline trimming cut 4 bases from V and 0 bases from J; bases unmatched to any gene: 5. The CDR3 has 15 amino acids.

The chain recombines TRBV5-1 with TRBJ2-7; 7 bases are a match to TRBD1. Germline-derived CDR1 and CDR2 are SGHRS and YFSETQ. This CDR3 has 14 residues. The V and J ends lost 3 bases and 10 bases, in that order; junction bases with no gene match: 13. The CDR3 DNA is TGCGCCAGCAGCTCGGGGACAGTTGAATCTTTTCAGTACTTC. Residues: CASSSGTVESFQYF.

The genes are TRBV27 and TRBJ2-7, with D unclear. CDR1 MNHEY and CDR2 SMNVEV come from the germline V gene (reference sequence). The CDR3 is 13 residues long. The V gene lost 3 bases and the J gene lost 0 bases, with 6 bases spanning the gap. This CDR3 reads CASSFRLSYEQYF. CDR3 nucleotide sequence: TGTGCCAGCAGTTTCCGCCTCTCCTACGAGCAGTACTTC.

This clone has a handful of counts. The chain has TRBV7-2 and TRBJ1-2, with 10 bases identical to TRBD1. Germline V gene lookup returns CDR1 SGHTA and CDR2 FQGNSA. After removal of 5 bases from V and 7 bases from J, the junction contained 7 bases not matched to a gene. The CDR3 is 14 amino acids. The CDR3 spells CASSVRDRGSGYTF. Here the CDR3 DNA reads TGTGCCAGCAGCGTACGGGACAGGGGAAGTGGCTACACCTTC.

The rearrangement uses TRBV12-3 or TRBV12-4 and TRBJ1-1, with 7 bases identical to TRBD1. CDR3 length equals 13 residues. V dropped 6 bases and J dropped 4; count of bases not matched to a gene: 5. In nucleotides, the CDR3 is TGTGCCAGCAGAGACAGGGAGGGCACTGAAGCTTTCTTT. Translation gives CASRDREGTEAFF.

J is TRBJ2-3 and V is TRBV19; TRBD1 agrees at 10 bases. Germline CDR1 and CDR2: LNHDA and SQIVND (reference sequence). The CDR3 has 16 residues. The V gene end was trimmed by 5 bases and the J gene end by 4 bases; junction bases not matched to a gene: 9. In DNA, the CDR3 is TGTGCCAGTAGTCCGCCGGGACAGGGGCAATCAGATACGCAGTATTTT. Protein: CASSPPGQGQSDTQYF.

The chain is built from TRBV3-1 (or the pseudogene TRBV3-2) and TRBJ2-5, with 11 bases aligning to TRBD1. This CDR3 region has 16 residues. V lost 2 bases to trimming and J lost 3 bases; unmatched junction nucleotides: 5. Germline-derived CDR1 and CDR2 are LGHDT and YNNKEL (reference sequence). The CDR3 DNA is TGTGCCAGCAGCCAATGGACAGGGGGCTTAAAAGAGACCCAGTACTTC. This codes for CASSQWTGGLKETQYF.

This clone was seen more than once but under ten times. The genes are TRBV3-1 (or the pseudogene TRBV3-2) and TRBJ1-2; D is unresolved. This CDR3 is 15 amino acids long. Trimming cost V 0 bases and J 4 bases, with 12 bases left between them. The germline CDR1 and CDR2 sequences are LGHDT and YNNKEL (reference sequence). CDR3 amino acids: CASSQDLGVPYGYTF. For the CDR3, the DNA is TGTGCCAGCAGCCAAGATCTTGGCGTTCCCTATGGCTACACCTTC.

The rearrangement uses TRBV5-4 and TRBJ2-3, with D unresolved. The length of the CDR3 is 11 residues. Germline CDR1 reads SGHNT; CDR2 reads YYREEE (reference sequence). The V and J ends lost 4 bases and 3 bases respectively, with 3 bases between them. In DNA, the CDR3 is TGTGCCAGCAGCCGAACAGATACGCAGTATTTT. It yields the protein CASSRTDTQYF.

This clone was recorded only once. The CDR3 DNA is TGTGCCACCGCTCCCGAGACCAACTATGGCTACACCTTC. Translating gives CATAPETNYGYTF. The gene calls are TRBV12-3 or TRBV12-4 and TRBJ1-2; D not certain. The CDR3 is made up of 13 amino acids. Trimming removed 10 bases from V and 2 bases from J, with 14 bases in between.

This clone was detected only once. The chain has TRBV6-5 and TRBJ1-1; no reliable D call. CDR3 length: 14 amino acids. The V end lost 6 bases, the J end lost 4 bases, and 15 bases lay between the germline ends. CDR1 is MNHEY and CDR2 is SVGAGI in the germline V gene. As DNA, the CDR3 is TGTGCCAGCAGATCGCCCCCTAGGGCCACTGAAGCTTTCTTT. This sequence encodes CASRSPPRATEAFF.

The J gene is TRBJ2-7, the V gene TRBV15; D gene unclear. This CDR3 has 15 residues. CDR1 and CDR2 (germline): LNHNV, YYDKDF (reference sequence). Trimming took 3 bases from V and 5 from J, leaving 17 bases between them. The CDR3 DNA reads TGTGCCACCAGCAGGGAATTTGACACTGGGGACGAGCAGTACTTC. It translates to CATSREFDTGDEQYF. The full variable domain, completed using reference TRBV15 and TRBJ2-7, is DAMVIQNPRYQVTQFGKPVTLSCSQTLNHNVMYWYQQKSSQAPKLLFHYYDKDFNNEADTPDNFQSRRPNTSFCFLDIRSPGLGDTAMYLCATSREFDTGDEQYFGPGTRLTVT.

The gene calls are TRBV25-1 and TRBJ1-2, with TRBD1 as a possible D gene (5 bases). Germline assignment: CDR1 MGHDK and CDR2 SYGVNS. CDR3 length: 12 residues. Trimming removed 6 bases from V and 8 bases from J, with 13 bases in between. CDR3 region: CASREGLGGYTF. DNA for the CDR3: TGTGCCAGCAGGGAGGGGCTCGGGGGCTACACCTTC.

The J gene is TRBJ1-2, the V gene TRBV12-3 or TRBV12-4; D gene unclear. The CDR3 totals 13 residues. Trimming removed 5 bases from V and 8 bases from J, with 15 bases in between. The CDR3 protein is CASSHGLGVGYTF. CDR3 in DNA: TGTGCCAGCAGTCACGGCCTAGGAGTCGGCTACACCTTC.

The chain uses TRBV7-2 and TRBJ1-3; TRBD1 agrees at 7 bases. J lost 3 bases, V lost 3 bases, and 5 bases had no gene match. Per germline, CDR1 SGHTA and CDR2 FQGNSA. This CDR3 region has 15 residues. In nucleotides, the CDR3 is TGTGCCAGCAGCTTGGCGACAGGGAATGGAAACACCATATATTTT. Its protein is CASSLATGNGNTIYF.

The CDR3 DNA follows: TGCGCCAGCAGCTTTCCCGCAACAGGGCTCAAATACTTC. Its translation: CASSFPATGLKYF. The V gene is TRBV5-1, the J gene TRBJ2-7; a possible D gene is TRBD1 (6 bases). Between the trimmed V and J ends, which lost 2 bases and 13 bases, there was a span of 19 bases. In germline, CDR1 is SGHRS, CDR2 YFSETQ. The CDR3 is made up of 13 amino acids.

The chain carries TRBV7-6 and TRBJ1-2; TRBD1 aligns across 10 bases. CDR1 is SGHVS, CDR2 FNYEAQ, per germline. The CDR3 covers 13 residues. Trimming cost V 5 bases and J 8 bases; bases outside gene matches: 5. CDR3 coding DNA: TGTGCCAGCAGCCCGGACAGGGGGGGCGGCTACACCTTC. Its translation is CASSPDRGGGYTF. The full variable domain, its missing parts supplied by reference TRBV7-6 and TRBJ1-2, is GAGVSQSPRYKVTKRGQDVALRCDPISGHVSLYWYRQALGQGPEFLTYFNYEAQQDKSGLPNDRFSAERPEGSISTLTIQRTEQRDSAMYRCASSPDRGGGYTFGSGTRLTVV.

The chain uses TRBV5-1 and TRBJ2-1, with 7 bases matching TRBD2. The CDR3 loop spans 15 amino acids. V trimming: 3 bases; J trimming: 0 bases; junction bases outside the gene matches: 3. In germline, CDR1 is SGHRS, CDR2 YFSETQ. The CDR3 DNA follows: TGCGCCAGCAGCTCCGGGAGGATCTCCTACAATGAGCAGTTCTTC. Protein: CASSSGRISYNEQFF.

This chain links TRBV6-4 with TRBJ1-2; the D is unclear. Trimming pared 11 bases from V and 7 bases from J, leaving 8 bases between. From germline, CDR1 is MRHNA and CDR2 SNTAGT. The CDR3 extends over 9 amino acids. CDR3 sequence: CASKGGYTF. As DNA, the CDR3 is TGTGCCTCGAAGGGTGGCTACACCTTC.

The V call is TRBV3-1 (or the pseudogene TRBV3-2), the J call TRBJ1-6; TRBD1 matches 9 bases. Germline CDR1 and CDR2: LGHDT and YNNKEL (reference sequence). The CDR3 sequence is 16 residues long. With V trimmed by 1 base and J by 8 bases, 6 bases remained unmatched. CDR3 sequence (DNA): TGTGCCAGCAGCCAAGGGCGGGACAGGGTCGATTCACCCCTCCACTTT. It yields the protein CASSQGRDRVDSPLHF.

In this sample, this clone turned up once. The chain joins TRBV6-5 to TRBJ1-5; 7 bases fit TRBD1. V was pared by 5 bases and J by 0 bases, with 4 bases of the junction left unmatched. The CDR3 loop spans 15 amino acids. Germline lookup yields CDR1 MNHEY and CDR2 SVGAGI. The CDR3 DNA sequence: TGTGCCAGCAGTCTACAGGGGAATAGCAATCAGCCCCAGCATTTT. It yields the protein CASSLQGNSNQPQHF.

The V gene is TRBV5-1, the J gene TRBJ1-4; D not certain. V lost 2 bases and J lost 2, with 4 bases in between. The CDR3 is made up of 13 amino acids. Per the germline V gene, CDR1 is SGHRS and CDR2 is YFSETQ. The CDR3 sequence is CASSLGTNEKLFF. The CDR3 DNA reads TGCGCCAGCAGCTTAGGGACTAATGAAAAACTGTTTTTT.

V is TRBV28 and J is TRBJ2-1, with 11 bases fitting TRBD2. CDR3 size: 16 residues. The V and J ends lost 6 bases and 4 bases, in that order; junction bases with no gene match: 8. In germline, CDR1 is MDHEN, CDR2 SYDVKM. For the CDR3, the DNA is TGTGCCAGCAGACCTACTCCTAGCGGGGGGTACAATGAGCAGTTCTTC. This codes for CASRPTPSGGYNEQFF.

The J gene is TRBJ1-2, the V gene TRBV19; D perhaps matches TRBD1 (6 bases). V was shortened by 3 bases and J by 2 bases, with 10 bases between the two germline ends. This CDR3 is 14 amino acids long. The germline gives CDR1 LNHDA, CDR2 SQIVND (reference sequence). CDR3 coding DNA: TGTGCCAGTAGTATCAACAGGGAAAACTATGGCTACACCTTC. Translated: CASSINRENYGYTF.

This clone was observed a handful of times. The chain's CDR3 is CASSLFSDRDVEAFF. The CDR3 region has the DNA TGTGCCAGCAGCTTATTCTCCGACAGGGACGTGGAAGCTTTCTTT. This chain uses TRBV7-9 with TRBJ1-1; 7 nucleotides line up with TRBD1. Looked up from germline, CDR1 is SEHNR and CDR2 is FQNEAQ (reference sequence). The ends lost 2 bases at V and 8 bases at J; junction bases unmatched: 11. CDR3 size: 15 residues.

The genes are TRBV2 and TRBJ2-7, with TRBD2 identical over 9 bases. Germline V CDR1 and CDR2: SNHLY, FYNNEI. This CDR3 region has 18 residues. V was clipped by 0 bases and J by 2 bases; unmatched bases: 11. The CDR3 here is CASSEALSISGGTYEQYF. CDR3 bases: TGTGCCAGCAGTGAAGCCCTTTCAATTAGCGGGGGAACCTACGAGCAGTACTTC.

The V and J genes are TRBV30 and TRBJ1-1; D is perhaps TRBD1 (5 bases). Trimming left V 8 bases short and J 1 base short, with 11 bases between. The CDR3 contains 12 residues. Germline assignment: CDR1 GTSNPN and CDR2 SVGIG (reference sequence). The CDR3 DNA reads TGTGCCGGGGGACGTAGGAACACTGAAGCTTTCTTT. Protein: CAGGRRNTEAFF.